This T cell receptor beta chain was captured in a study of STAT3 mutations in large granular lymphocyte leukemia (dated by TCRdb to about 2019). Turning to the overall study: Roughly half of the T-LGLL patients who were sequenced longitudinally carried canonical activating STAT3 mutations. Over half of the T-LGLL patients were given one or more immunosuppressive therapy regimens, and approximately 37% of the treated patients had a hematologic response. Serial deep sequencing of TCRbeta CDR3 and STAT3 was performed in patients with T-cell large granular lymphocyte leukemia to reconstruct clonal hierarchy and dynamics. More than 15 representative T-LGLL cases were selected from an initial cohort of approximately 200 LGL patients for longitudinal TCRbeta and STAT3 sequencing. As controls within the study, a couple of patients with natural killer LGL leukemia were also sequenced longitudinally. Each patient was sequenced at an average of around 4 time points, ranging from 2 to 8 samplings.

This clone was observed a few times. The antigen it recognizes is unknown. Per-base quality was not reported, and no clone a single base away is much larger than it. Results the study describes overall, beyond this receptor: Since codominant clonotypes persisted in some patients, a small but highly pathogenic clone may have gone undetected. Because no samples were available when a clone first appeared, clonal expansion was inferred from samplings taken at other points. At least one immunodominant TCRbeta clonotype was present in every T-LGLL patient, and multiple immunodominant subclonotypes appeared in about half of the T-LGLL patients. The linking of therapy response to changes in TCR clonal burden was complicated by variable intervals between samplings and differing treatment regimens. The burden of the dominant TCR clone was higher than the STAT3 mutant burden in several patients, which suggests that the STAT3 mutation arose secondarily inside a clone that had already expanded. TCR clonotype switching after therapy was seen in about 35% of the 18 patients, with all newly emerging clones being STAT3 wild type.

An Illumina MiSeq was used to sequence the TCRbeta libraries, yielding an average of about 40,773 productive templates per sample. Multiplex PCR amplification was used to generate TCRbeta CDR3 libraries with the immunoSEQ assay. The study's processing was this. Following a previously defined approach, repertoire diversity was calculated, and values close to 0 point to extremely monoclonal samples. TCRdb took this table from immuneACCESS and kept in-frame rearrangements with V and J called. Such tables lack part of the clones; where checked against another copy, unresolved V genes explain under half of the gap, and the rest is unexplained. The D gene and trimming were derived from the DNA, and the V and J assignments and clone size from that table. In this sample the table shows 5,000 or so clones, about two thirds of which occur a single time. The biggest ten clones account for roughly 48% of the sample.

DNA was extracted from blood mononuclear cells, with the same DNA used for both TCR and STAT3 sequencing. The sequence came from a human donor with T large granular lymphocyte leukemia. Some clones in this sample may be carry-over from other donors' samples. The specimen sequenced was PBMCs.

The CDR3 protein is CASSFGDRNTEAFF. The DNA sequence reads TGTGCCAGCAGCTTTGGGGACAGGAACACTGAAGCTTTCTTT. The sequence links TRBV7-9 to TRBJ1-1, with 7 bases aligning to TRBD1. For this chain, trimming is 3 bases at the V end and 1 base at the J end, and the number of junction bases without a gene match is 2. The germline V gene (reference sequence) supplies CDR1 SEHNR and CDR2 FQNEAQ. From cysteine to phenylalanine, the CDR3 is 14 amino acids long. Only the CDR3 region is kept as DNA, spanning 42 bases read in frame from base 1.